This T cell receptor beta chain was recorded in a study of CD8+CD57+ T cells in acquired aplastic anemia. Across the whole study: Each DNA sample taken from sorted CD4+ and CD8+ cells came to approximately 3.3 ug on average. Healthy donors yielded 9.5 million to 11 million CD4+ cell reads on average. Findings and caveats of the study: A significant difference in CD8+ Simpson's diversity between patients and controls was not found. Patients and controls shared 25 to 35 CD8+ CDR3 sequences, which appeared highly expressed in patients and within their immunodominant clones.

About this clonotype itself: What it binds is unknown.

Genomic DNA provided the template from which TCR beta VDJ and CDR3 profiles were obtained. A single record per CDR3 protein comes from TCRdb applying MiXCR to the reads. The top ten hold about 2.3% of the sample, which has around 130,000 distinct CDR3 sequences, 48% seen once. CDR1 GTSNPN and CDR2 SVGIG come from the germline V gene (reference sequence). V lost 1 base and J 4 bases, leaving 7 bases between the germline ends. The CDR3 loop spans 12 amino acids. This clonotype was obtained from a human donor in good health, serving as a control. The chain carries TRBV30 and TRBJ1-2; a possible D gene is TRBD1 (5 bases). Sequencing was carried out using sorted CD4+, CD8+, or CD8+CD57+ T cells (not recorded which) from PBMCs. This chain's CDR3 is CAWSGQLYGYTF. The CDR3 DNA reads TGTGCCTGGAGTGGACAGCTCTATGGCTACACCTTC.